One sample yielded the 3 T cell receptor beta chains listed below, sequenced in a study of CD8+CD57+ T cells in acquired aplastic anemia. The template used for profiling TCR beta VDJ and CDR3 was genomic DNA. TCRdb used MiXCR to reprocess the reads, holding one entry per CDR3 protein. The table records 180,000 or so distinct CDR3 sequences, roughly half of them present only once. The sample consisted of sorted CD4+, CD8+, or CD8+CD57+ T cells (not recorded which) from PBMCs. The receptors derive from a human donor in good health.

The J gene is TRBJ2-1, the V gene TRBV25-1; D call uncertain. Germline CDR1 and CDR2: MGHDK and SYGVNS. V lost 9 bases, J lost 7 bases, and 10 bases lay in between. CDR3 length: 11 residues. CDR3 DNA sequence: TGTGCCAGTACTACGAGGAATGAGCAGTTCTTC. Residues: CASTTRNEQFF.

A few counts support this clonotype. The chain employs TRBV4-3 and TRBJ1-6, with D possibly TRBD1 on 6 matching bases. CDR1 is LGHNA, CDR2 YSLEER, per germline. V lost 1 base, J lost 9 bases, and 10 bases lay in between. The CDR3 has 14 residues. CDR3 coding DNA: TGCGCCAGCAGCCAAGCAGGGGAGGGTTCACCCCTCCACTTT. Its translation is CASSQAGEGSPLHF.

This clonotype was detected many times. The chain recombines TRBV7-8 with TRBJ2-1; unclear D gene. The germline V gene has CDR1 SGHVS and CDR2 FQNEAQ. V was cut by 1 base and J by 7 bases, with 5 bases left in between. The CDR3 covers 12 residues. The DNA for the CDR3 is TGTGCCAGCAGCTTAGATCGTAATGAGCAGTTCTTC. Protein: CASSLDRNEQFF.